This entry describes one T cell receptor (beta chain). Here immunoSEQ multiplex PCR was the method, and the copy in TCRdb shows in-frame clones only, minus some. The data hold under 80,000 clones, with around 84% observed a single time. The length of the CDR3 is 13 residues. V was cut by 2 bases and J by 2 bases, with 7 bases left in between. The germline V gene encodes CDR1 SGHTA and CDR2 FQGTGA. These data originate in a study of T cell responses to AZD1222 COVID-19 vaccine. The sample here was peripheral blood, taken on day 0 of AZD1222 vaccination. The sequence came from an adult in good health. The J gene is TRBJ2-7, the V gene TRBV7-3; D might be TRBD1 (5 bases). The CDR3, as DNA: TGTGCCAGCAGCTTAGACAGTCCCTACGAGCAGTACTTC. Translating it yields CASSLDSPYEQYF.